This TCR beta chain was identified in a study of cytomegalovirus exposure and HLA in healthy donors. PCR amplification relied on 60 Vbeta primers (plus 13 Jbeta primers). The assay was immunoSEQ multiplex PCR, and TCRdb's table has in-frame clones only and misses some. The sample has about 240,000 clones; approximately 80% are singletons. V was clipped by 2 bases and J by 3 bases, with 14 bases between them. This CDR3 is built from 16 residues. Germline V gene sequence: CDR1 MNHNS, CDR2 SASEGT. The specimen was PBMCs. The clonotype comes from an older woman in good health and CMV-seropositive. The chain links TRBV6-1 to TRBJ2-1; perhaps TRBD1 as D (6 bases). CDR3 DNA: TGTGCCAGCAGTGAATGGGGGCCGGACAGCTACAATGAGCAGTTCTTC. Its protein product is CASSEWGPDSYNEQFF.